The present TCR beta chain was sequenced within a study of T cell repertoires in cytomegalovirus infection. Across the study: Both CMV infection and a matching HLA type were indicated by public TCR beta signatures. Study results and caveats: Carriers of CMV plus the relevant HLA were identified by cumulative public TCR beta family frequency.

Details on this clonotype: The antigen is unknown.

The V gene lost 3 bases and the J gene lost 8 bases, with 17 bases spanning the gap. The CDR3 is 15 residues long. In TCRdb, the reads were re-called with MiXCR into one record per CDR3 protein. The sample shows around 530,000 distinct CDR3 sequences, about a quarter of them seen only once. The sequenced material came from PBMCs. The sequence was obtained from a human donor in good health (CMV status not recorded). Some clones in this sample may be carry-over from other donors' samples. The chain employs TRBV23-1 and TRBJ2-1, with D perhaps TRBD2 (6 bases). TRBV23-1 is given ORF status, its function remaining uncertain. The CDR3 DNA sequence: TGCGCCAGCAGTCAGCGGGGTTCCCTTAGGGATGAGCAGTTCTTC. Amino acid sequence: CASSQRGSLRDEQFF.